This T cell receptor (beta chain) stems from a study of T cell repertoires in cytomegalovirus infection. At the level of the study: Shared public TCR beta signatures pointed to both CMV infection and a matching HLA type. General observations from the study: Of the TCR beta families, the public ones yielded a cumulative frequency that identified carriers of CMV plus the relevant HLA.

TCRdb re-derived calls from the reads in MiXCR, one entry per CDR3 protein. This sample has about 300,000 distinct CDR3 sequences, with around 10% found just once. This clonotype was observed at least ten times. Its antigen is undetermined. The CDR3 has 17 amino acids. Per germline, CDR1 ENHRY and CDR2 SYGVKD. The J segment lost 0 bases and the V segment lost 10 bases, leaving 12 bases of the junction unmatched. V and J are TRBV10-3 and TRBJ1-5; 10 nucleotides align to TRBD1. The sample taken for sequencing was PBMCs. The sequence came from a human donor in good health (CMV status not recorded). Some clones in this sample may be carry-over from other donors' samples. In DNA form, the CDR3 reads TGTGCCACCCGCCCGGACAGGGGGGCGATTAGCAATCAGCCCCAGCATTTT. It codes for CATRPDRGAISNQPQHF.